These 32 T cell receptor beta chains came from one sample sequenced in a study of monozygotic twins with inflammatory bowel disease. TCRdb reprocessed the 5' RACE reads and stores each CDR3 protein as one record, lacking DNA. In total, the table holds fewer than 150,000 distinct CDR3 sequences. Input material: blood. All receptors come from a human donor with ulcerative colitis or Crohn's disease, or a healthy co-twin of an affected twin (not recorded which).

V gene TRBV29-1 combines with J gene TRBJ1-1. This CDR3 is built from 12 residues. Germline loops: CDR1 SQVTM, CDR2 ANQGSEA. The CDR3 spells CSVAAGSAEAFF.

The chain is built from TRBV29-1 and TRBJ2-3; the D call of TRBD1 rests on TCRdb alone, since no DNA is present to check it. Germline values: CDR1 SQVTM, CDR2 ANQGSEA. The CDR3 sequence is 13 residues long. CDR3 region: CSVSGGRADTQYF.

The V gene is TRBV27, the J gene TRBJ2-6; the D gene TCRdb calls, TRBD1, cannot be checked with no DNA. The CDR3 has 19 residues. Germline V CDR1 and CDR2: MNHEY, SMNVEV (reference sequence). The CDR3 spells CASSLKIPGHFSGANVLTF.

The chain uses TRBV20-1 and TRBJ1-1; TCRdb indicates TRBD1, and absent DNA this call remains unverified. The length of the CDR3 is 14 residues. Germline CDR1 reads DFQATT; CDR2 reads SNEGSKA (reference sequence). The CDR3 loop reads CSATDRGAGTEAFF.

The V and J genes are TRBV5-1 and TRBJ2-7; there is no DNA to check the TCRdb D call of TRBD1. The CDR3 has 14 amino acids. The germline gives CDR1 SGHRS, CDR2 YFSETQ. The CDR3 sequence is CASSLEGLFYEQYF.

This chain joins TRBV4-2 and TRBJ1-1. Germline V CDR1 and CDR2: LGHNA, YNFKEQ. The CDR3 covers 15 residues. CDR3 residues: CASSPLDRMNTEAFF.

J is TRBJ2-7 and V is TRBV4-2; no DNA is available, so the TRBD2 call from TCRdb remains unchecked. Per germline, CDR1 LGHNA and CDR2 YNFKEQ. CDR3 length: 15 residues. This chain's CDR3 is CASSQDGLAGYEQYF.

The rearrangement links TRBV11-2 to TRBJ2-3; as DNA is missing, the TRBD2 call by TCRdb cannot be tested. The CDR3 consists of 21 residues. Looked up from germline, CDR1 is SGHAT and CDR2 is FQNNGV. This chain's CDR3 is CASSLGSSGGPPLLVTDTQYF.

This sequence joins TRBV5-1 and TRBJ2-7. The CDR3 runs 12 residues. The germline V gene encodes CDR1 SGHRS and CDR2 YFSETQ. The CDR3 sequence: CASSLGRAEQYF.

The chain employs TRBV5-5 and TRBJ1-1; TCRdb selects TRBD1, and the lack of DNA leaves this call unchecked. This CDR3 spans 14 amino acids. Per the germline V gene, CDR1 is SGHKS and CDR2 is YYEKEE (reference sequence). CDR3 in amino acids: CASSFRDRGIEAFF.

This sequence joins TRBV5-1 and TRBJ2-3; TCRdb outputs TRBD2, but without DNA this stays unchecked. CDR1 SGHRS and CDR2 YFSETQ come from the germline V gene. The CDR3 totals 16 residues. The CDR3 spells CASSLAVAGGTDTQYF.

The chain employs TRBV28 and TRBJ1-2; the D gene TCRdb calls, TRBD1, cannot be checked with no DNA. The CDR3 is 15 residues long. Per the germline V gene, CDR1 is MDHEN and CDR2 is SYDVKM. The CDR3 sequence: CASSSPAGTDYGYTF.

The V call is TRBV6-5, the J call TRBJ2-5. Germline V CDR1 and CDR2: MNHEY, SVGAGI. This CDR3 region has 13 residues. This chain's CDR3 is CASSYQDQETQYF.

This chain joins TRBV19 and TRBJ2-7. Germline CDR1 reads LNHDA; CDR2 reads SQIVND (reference sequence). The CDR3 runs to 13 residues. This CDR3 reads CATRFGGVGEQYF. Based on the CDR3 plus reference TRBV19 and TRBJ2-7, the full variable domain is DGGITQSPKYLFRKEGQNVTLSCEQNLNHDAMYWYRQDPGQGLRLIYYSQIVNDFQKGDIAEGYSVSREKKESFPLTVTSAQKNPTAFYLCATRFGGVGEQYFGPGTRLTVT.

The chain uses TRBV19 and TRBJ2-5; the D gene TCRdb calls, TRBD1, cannot be checked with no DNA. This CDR3 comprises 14 residues. CDR1 is LNHDA, CDR2 SQIVND, per germline (reference sequence). The chain's CDR3 is CASSIAGGDETQYF.

The J gene is TRBJ2-7, the V gene TRBV28; TCRdb picks TRBD1, but there is no DNA to check that call. The CDR3 loop spans 15 amino acids. The germline CDR1 and CDR2 sequences are MDHEN and SYDVKM. CDR3 sequence reads: CASSSRDRGSYEQYF.

V and J are TRBV7-2 and TRBJ1-1; the TCRdb D gene call, TRBD1, has no DNA to confirm it. Germline V gene sequence: CDR1 SGHTA, CDR2 FQGNSA. The CDR3 has 15 amino acids. The chain's CDR3 is CASSAQTQQGAEAFF.

The V gene is TRBV14, the J gene TRBJ1-2. Germline values: CDR1 SGHDN, CDR2 FVKESK. The CDR3 consists of 17 residues. The chain's CDR3 is CASSQDRGIGLHYGYTF.

J is TRBJ2-6 and V is TRBV28; checking the TCRdb D call of TRBD1 is not possible without DNA. Germline V CDR1 and CDR2: MDHEN, SYDVKM. This CDR3 is 15 amino acids long. This chain's CDR3 is CAIQGAFSGANVLTF. The variable domain in full, completed from reference TRBV28 and TRBJ2-6, reads DVKVTQSSRYLVKRTGEKVFLECVQDMDHENMFWYRQDPGLGLRLIYFSYDVKMKEKGDIPEGYSVSREKKERFSLILESASTNQTSMYLCAIQGAFSGANVLTFGAGSRLTVL.

This sequence joins TRBV6-1 and TRBJ1-2. The CDR3 has 14 amino acids. Germline V lookup: CDR1 MNHNS, CDR2 SASEGT. This CDR3 reads CASKTGRTHYGYTF.

The genes are TRBV10-3 and TRBJ2-3; the D gene TCRdb calls, TRBD1, cannot be checked with no DNA. This CDR3 has 17 residues. The germline gives CDR1 ENHRY, CDR2 SYGVKD. The CDR3 sequence is CAISERRGRDVSDTQYF.

This chain joins TRBV12-3 or TRBV12-4 and TRBJ1-5; TCRdb picks TRBD1, but there is no DNA to check that call. CDR3 size: 15 residues. CDR3 sequence: CASTAQRAGNQPQHF.

The chain links TRBV12-3 or TRBV12-4 to TRBJ1-2; checking the TCRdb D call of TRBD1 is not possible without DNA. The CDR3 is 13 residues long. Here the CDR3 reads CASSPGWFYGYTF.

V is TRBV6-1 and J is TRBJ1-5; TCRdb selects TRBD1, and the lack of DNA leaves this call unchecked. The CDR3 consists of 15 residues. Per the germline V gene, CDR1 is MNHNS and CDR2 is SASEGT. The CDR3 loop reads CASSALGQSNQPQHF.

This rearrangement joins TRBV7-2 to TRBJ2-7; TCRdb's D gene call, TRBD1, goes unchecked for lack of DNA. This CDR3 is built from 14 residues. Germline CDR1 is SGHTA and CDR2 is FQGNSA. The CDR3: CASSSYTGTGDQYF.

The chain joins TRBV29-1 to TRBJ1-2; TCRdb names TRBD1, which stays unverified in the absence of DNA. CDR3 size: 16 residues. Germline V gene sequence: CDR1 SQVTM, CDR2 ANQGSEA. CDR3 region: CSVPRDGDTPNYGYTF.

This chain uses TRBV20-1 with TRBJ1-5; the TRBD1 assignment by TCRdb is unverifiable without DNA. The germline CDR1 and CDR2 sequences are DFQATT and SNEGSKA (reference sequence). This CDR3 region has 18 residues. The CDR3 is CSARGHRYGDHSNQPQHF.

The genes are TRBV9 and TRBJ2-5. CDR1 SGDLS and CDR2 YYNGEE come from the germline V gene. The CDR3 loop spans 13 amino acids. Here the CDR3 reads CASSNTYVGTQYF.

The chain uses TRBV11-3 and TRBJ2-3; the D call from TCRdb, TRBD2, cannot be confirmed without DNA. Germline V CDR1 and CDR2: SGHNT, YENEEA. This CDR3 has 15 amino acids. CDR3 amino acids: CASPDPGLVIDTQYF.

V and J are TRBV5-1 and TRBJ2-1; the TRBD1 assignment by TCRdb is unverifiable without DNA. The CDR3 totals 16 residues. The germline V gene has CDR1 SGHRS and CDR2 YFSETQ. The chain's CDR3 is CASSLEVRTWGAEQFF. Looking up the rest from reference TRBV5-1 and TRBJ2-1 gives the full variable domain: KAGVTQTPRYLIKTRGQQVTLSCSPISGHRSVSWYQQTPGQGLQFLFEYFSETQRNKGNFPGRFSGRQFSNSRSEMNVSTLELGDSALYLCASSLEVRTWGAEQFFGPGTRLTVL.

The rearrangement links TRBV18 to TRBJ1-6; TCRdb's D call, TRBD1, is unchecked because there is no DNA. Looked up from germline, CDR1 is KGHSH and CDR2 is LQKENI. The CDR3 totals 15 residues. The CDR3 loop reads CASSPDRGRLSPLHF.

The CDR3: CSAKGGPGQETQYF. The gene calls are TRBV20-1 and TRBJ2-5; TCRdb outputs TRBD1, but without DNA this stays unchecked. This CDR3 is 14 amino acids long. CDR1 is DFQATT and CDR2 is SNEGSKA in the germline V gene (reference sequence).